Below are 26 T cell receptor beta chains sequenced from a single sample in a study of blood T cell repertoires in COVID-19 (dated by TCRdb to the early 2020s). The protocol used for the library was the immunoSEQ multiplex PCR assay. Entries here come from immuneACCESS through TCRdb and include only in-frame sequences with V and J called. Some clones fail to appear in such tables; in the studies checked, an unresolved V gene covers under half of the shortfall, and the cause of the remainder is unknown. The sample table lists more than 110,000 clones, roughly 90% of them with a count of one. Jointly, the top ten make up roughly a tenth of the sample. Sample: peripheral blood. The receptors originated from a man between 50 and 59 years old with active or convalescent COVID-19.

V and J are TRBV7-9 and TRBJ2-1; 11 bases fit TRBD2. The CDR3 runs 15 residues. Unmatched junction bases numbered 2, after V lost 1 base and J lost 6 bases. The germline V gene encodes CDR1 SEHNR and CDR2 FQNEAQ (reference sequence). This CDR3 is CASSLGTSGSNEQFF. CDR3 nucleotides: TGTGCCAGCAGCTTAGGTACTAGCGGGAGCAATGAGCAGTTCTTC.

This chain joins TRBV5-4 and TRBJ2-7, with 7 bases that match TRBD1. Germline V CDR1 and CDR2: SGHNT, YYREEE (reference sequence). V trimming: 1 base; J trimming: 5 bases; junction bases outside the gene matches: 6. The CDR3 totals 14 residues. The CDR3: CASSLQTGNNEQYF. As DNA, the CDR3 is TGTGCCAGCAGCTTGCAGACAGGGAACAACGAGCAGTACTTC.

This clone was counted a few times. V gene TRBV9 combines with J gene TRBJ1-5, with TRBD1 identical over 9 bases. Trimming at V came to 4 bases and at J to 2 bases, leaving 7 bases not matched to a gene. The CDR3 spans 16 residues. Per the germline V gene, CDR1 is SGDLS and CDR2 is YYNGEE. Written as DNA, the CDR3 is TGTGCCAGCAGCTCGGGGACAGGGAGCGGCAATCAGCCCCAGCATTTT. Translated, it gives CASSSGTGSGNQPQHF.

The chain combines TRBV19 with TRBJ1-5; TRBD1 is a possible D gene (6 bases). V lost 7 bases, J lost 0 bases, and 16 bases lay in between. Germline V CDR1 and CDR2: LNHDA, SQIVND (reference sequence). The CDR3 length is 16 residues. The CDR3 DNA sequence: TGTGCCAGTACCGCTAGGGGACAAGGTAGCAATCAGCCCCAGCATTTT. Its protein is CASTARGQGSNQPQHF.

The CDR3 is CASSPSGRWYTDTQYF. CDR3 DNA: TGTGCCAGCAGCCCGAGCGGGAGGTGGTACACAGATACGCAGTATTTT. The J gene is TRBJ2-3, the V gene TRBV11-2; 9 bases fit TRBD2. Germline lookup yields CDR1 SGHAT and CDR2 FQNNGV. The J segment lost 2 bases and the V segment lost 5 bases, leaving 8 bases of the junction unmatched. The CDR3 is made up of 16 amino acids.

The chain joins TRBV25-1 to TRBJ1-1, with a weak D call TRBD1 (5 bases). V lost 8 bases and J 6 bases, leaving 13 bases between the germline ends. The CDR3 spans 12 residues. Germline assignment: CDR1 MGHDK and CDR2 SYGVNS. The CDR3 region is CASGSWGPEAFF. The CDR3 bases are TGTGCCAGCGGGTCATGGGGCCCTGAAGCTTTCTTT.

The chain recombines TRBV11-2 with TRBJ2-7; the D gene is possibly TRBD2 (5 bases). The ends were cut back, 3 bases at V and 13 bases at J, with 13 bases in the middle. The V gene's germline CDR1 is SGHAT and CDR2 FQNNGV. The length of the CDR3 is 11 residues. DNA for the CDR3: TGTGCCAGCAGCTTGGAACGTGGACTCTACTTC. Amino acids: CASSLERGLYF.

The chain couples TRBV6-1 to TRBJ1-3; 7 bases line up with TRBD1. Germline V lookup: CDR1 MNHNS, CDR2 SASEGT. Germline trimming cut 2 bases from V and 3 bases from J; bases unmatched to any gene: 10. This CDR3 comprises 17 residues. The CDR3 is CASSEQVRQGGGNTIYF. For the CDR3, the DNA is TGTGCCAGCAGTGAACAGGTCCGACAGGGTGGTGGAAACACCATATATTTT.

This sequence joins TRBV6-6 and TRBJ1-1, with a tentative D call TRBD1 (5 bases). V lost 7 bases and J 6 bases, leaving 18 bases between the germline ends. This CDR3 spans 14 amino acids. CDR1 and CDR2 (germline): MNHNY, SVGAGI (reference sequence). The CDR3 DNA is TGTGCCAGCACTACCGGCGGGGGAAGGCCTGAAGCTTTCTTT. Its translation: CASTTGGGRPEAFF.

This clone was picked up one time. The chain recombines TRBV6-1 with TRBJ1-2; D is possibly TRBD1 (5 bases). The germline V gene has CDR1 MNHNS and CDR2 SASEGT. The V end was cut by 0 bases, the J end by 5 bases, with 10 bases between. The CDR3 covers 14 residues. The CDR3 sequence: CASSEAGRAYGYTF. CDR3 in DNA: TGTGCCAGCAGTGAAGCCGGCAGGGCGTATGGCTACACCTTC.

This clone was detected only once. The genes are TRBV18 and TRBJ2-2; 10 positions agree with TRBD2. The CDR3 length is 16 residues. Trimming at V came to 0 bases and at J to 7 bases, leaving 5 bases not matched to a gene. Per the germline V gene, CDR1 is KGHSH and CDR2 is LQKENI. The CDR3: CASSPPSGRAGGELFF. In nucleotides, the CDR3 is TGTGCCAGCTCACCACCGAGCGGGAGGGCCGGCGGGGAGCTGTTTTTT.

The chain's CDR3 is CASSLGRGLGEAFF. In DNA form, the CDR3 reads TGTGCCAGTAGTCTCGGCAGGGGGCTCGGTGAAGCTTTCTTT. This chain connects TRBV19 to TRBJ1-1, with 8 bases identical to TRBD1. The germline CDR1 and CDR2 sequences are LNHDA and SQIVND (reference sequence). This CDR3 is built from 14 residues. Unmatched junction bases numbered 9, after V lost 5 bases and J lost 7 bases.

This clone appeared a single time. The chain joins TRBV7-3 to TRBJ2-3; 8 bases align to TRBD2. The CDR3 runs 16 residues. V lost 5 bases and J lost 3; bases outside the gene matches: 10. The germline CDR1 and CDR2 sequences are SGHTA and FQGTGA. The CDR3 protein is CASSKTSAQGTDTQYF. As DNA, the CDR3 is TGTGCCAGCAGCAAGACTAGCGCCCAAGGAACAGATACGCAGTATTTT.

This sequence joins TRBV3-1 (or the pseudogene TRBV3-2) and TRBJ2-2; 8 bases map to TRBD1. CDR3 length: 15 amino acids. Germline V CDR1 and CDR2: LGHDT, YNNKEL (reference sequence). V gave up 4 bases and J gave up 4 bases; unmatched junction bases: 5. Written as DNA, the CDR3 is TGTGCCAGCAGCCCCCGACAGGGGAGCACCGGGGAGCTGTTTTTT. Its translation: CASSPRQGSTGELFF.

DNA for the CDR3: TGTGCCAGCTCCCGGGGACAGGGAAAGACAGATACGCAGTATTTT. Translating gives CASSRGQGKTDTQYF. This chain joins TRBV18 and TRBJ2-3; 9 nucleotides match TRBD1. The ends lost 6 bases at V and 3 bases at J; junction bases unmatched: 7. The CDR3 extends over 15 amino acids. Germline values: CDR1 KGHSH, CDR2 LQKENI.

V usage is TRBV28 and J usage is TRBJ2-2, with D possibly matching TRBD1 (6 bases). The CDR3 loop spans 13 amino acids. Germline values: CDR1 MDHEN, CDR2 SYDVKM. V was shortened by 2 bases and J by 5 bases, with 6 bases between the two germline ends. This CDR3 reads CASSLQGTGELFF. The DNA for the CDR3 is TGTGCCAGCAGTTTACAGGGGACCGGGGAGCTGTTTTTT.

The rearrangement joins TRBV7-8 to TRBJ2-3; TRBD2 aligns across 7 bases. The V gene end was trimmed by 5 bases and the J gene end by 2 bases; junction bases not matched to a gene: 7. Germline V lookup: CDR1 SGHVS, CDR2 FQNEAQ. There are 15 residues in the CDR3. CDR3 in DNA: TGTGCCAGCAGCCGCACCCGGGACTACACAGATACGCAGTATTTT. It specifies CASSRTRDYTDTQYF.

The rearrangement links TRBV5-1 to TRBJ2-3; the match to TRBD2 covers 7 bases. Germline V gene lookup returns CDR1 SGHRS and CDR2 YFSETQ. This CDR3 contains 15 residues. V dropped 1 base and J dropped 4; count of bases not matched to a gene: 6. The DNA for the CDR3 is TGCGCCAGCAGCTTGCCCGGGAGGCAGCCAGATACGCAGTATTTT. It specifies CASSLPGRQPDTQYF.

The chain couples TRBV2 to TRBJ2-5, with a tentative D call TRBD2 (5 bases). The CDR3 spans 15 residues. V lost 2 bases and J lost 4, with 14 bases in between. Germline V CDR1 and CDR2: SNHLY, FYNNEI. For the CDR3, the DNA is TGTGCCAGCAGTGAACTCGGGAATTTTGGAGAGACCCAGTACTTC. Translated, it gives CASSELGNFGETQYF.

This clone has a single count. V and J are TRBV19 and TRBJ1-1, with 12 bases that match TRBD1. This CDR3 region has 14 residues. The germline V gene has CDR1 LNHDA and CDR2 SQIVND (reference sequence). V dropped 8 bases and J dropped 5; count of bases not matched to a gene: 6. The CDR3 DNA is TGTGCCAGTCGGGACAGGGGGCCGGGGACTGAAGCTTTCTTT. This gives the protein CASRDRGPGTEAFF.

The J gene is TRBJ2-7, the V gene TRBV29-1; 14 bases align to TRBD2. V was clipped by 3 bases and J by 7 bases; unmatched bases: 2. The CDR3 extends over 13 amino acids. The germline V gene encodes CDR1 SQVTM and CDR2 ANQGSEA. In DNA form, the CDR3 reads TGCAGCGTTGAGGGGACTAGCGGGAGAGAGCAGTACTTC. Its translation is CSVEGTSGREQYF.

The V call is TRBV29-1, the J call TRBJ1-1; no firm D call. This CDR3 has 13 amino acids. V gave up 4 bases and J gave up 0 bases, with 9 bases separating them. Germline values: CDR1 SQVTM, CDR2 ANQGSEA. Here the CDR3 DNA reads TGCAGCGTTGGTCACGGGGTGAACACTGAAGCTTTCTTT. Translated: CSVGHGVNTEAFF.

V and J are TRBV29-1 and TRBJ2-1; 11 nucleotides agree with TRBD1. Germline trimming cut 7 bases from V and 4 bases from J; bases unmatched to any gene: 3. Germline CDR1 and CDR2: SQVTM and ANQGSEA. CDR3 length: 13 residues. The CDR3 reads CSARDRGYNEQFF. The CDR3 DNA is TGCAGCGCCCGGGACAGGGGGTACAATGAGCAGTTCTTC.

The V gene is TRBV7-9, the J gene TRBJ2-5; 7 positions match TRBD2. CDR1 is SEHNR and CDR2 is FQNEAQ in the germline V gene (reference sequence). CDR3 length: 14 amino acids. Losses at the gene ends were 5 bases for V and 5 bases for J; bases not matched to a gene: 8. Here the CDR3 DNA reads TGTGCCAGCAGCCAGCGGACTAGTGACGAGACCCAGTACTTC. Its protein is CASSQRTSDETQYF.

V usage is TRBV19 and J usage is TRBJ2-6; the match to TRBD2 covers 7 bases. The CDR3 contains 14 residues. CDR1 and CDR2 (germline): LNHDA, SQIVND (reference sequence). The V gene end was trimmed by 8 bases and the J gene end by 0 bases; junction bases not matched to a gene: 1. The CDR3 DNA reads TGTGCCAGTGGGAGGGGCTCTGGGGCCAACGTCCTGACTTTC. Its protein product is CASGRGSGANVLTF.

This clone is a singleton in its sample. The J gene is TRBJ1-3, the V gene TRBV9; D gene uncertain. The CDR3 is made up of 14 amino acids. V dropped 0 bases and J dropped 2 bases, with 6 bases sitting between them. Germline-derived CDR1 and CDR2 are SGDLS and YYNGEE. DNA for the CDR3: TGTGCCAGCAGCGTAGGGCCCCCTGGAAACACCATATATTTT. It codes for CASSVGPPGNTIYF.